A selection of T cell receptor beta chains follows, all from one sample in a study of blood T cell repertoires in COVID-19. Clones were read by immunoSEQ multiplex PCR, and TCRdb kept only the in-frame ones, dropping some. The sample shows fewer than 400,000 clones, more than 85% of them seen only once. Sequenced input: peripheral blood. These receptors all stem from a human donor in a cohort sampled during active COVID-19. Each CDR3 is given with its conserved first and last residue. Fields, in order: V gene, D gene, clone size, CDR3 protein. D genes are given only for firm matches. A clone size is listed for some rows: how often the clone was seen (once, few, many), or a class if it is expanded.

V gene: TRBV18; D gene: -; clone size: -; CDR3 protein: CASSPYRAADSGNTIYF
V gene: TRBV3-1/TRBV3-2; D gene: TRBD1; clone size: once; CDR3 protein: CASSQGSGQGRLPISYEQYF
V gene: TRBV11-2; D gene: TRBD2; clone size: -; CDR3 protein: CASSVLAGGPYEQFF
V gene: TRBV9; D gene: TRBD1; clone size: -; CDR3 protein: CASSVGDRAMNTEAFF
V gene: TRBV7-9; D gene: -; clone size: -; CDR3 protein: CASSLVEEGYTF
V gene: TRBV4-1; D gene: -; clone size: few; CDR3 protein: CASSRLVTYLSPLHF
V gene: TRBV2; D gene: TRBD1; clone size: once; CDR3 protein: CASSEGQDPLGEQYF
V gene: TRBV3-1/TRBV3-2; D gene: -; clone size: -; CDR3 protein: CASSQGGGGTEAFF
V gene: TRBV6-4; D gene: -; clone size: medium-sized; CDR3 protein: CASSDSSTGELFF
V gene: TRBV21-1; D gene: -; clone size: -; CDR3 protein: CASSKWGNRKNYGYTF
V gene: TRBV11-3; D gene: -; clone size: -; CDR3 protein: CASSFGRPGDYNEQFF
V gene: TRBV5-3; D gene: TRBD1; clone size: -; CDR3 protein: CTRSIKGGDRRGLWTGELFF
V gene: TRBV19; D gene: -; clone size: once; CDR3 protein: CASSSTGSSYNEQFF
V gene: TRBV3-1/TRBV3-2; D gene: -; clone size: -; CDR3 protein: CASSAYRETEAFF
V gene: TRBV7-9; D gene: TRBD1; clone size: -; CDR3 protein: CASSRPTGKGETQYF
V gene: TRBV2; D gene: -; clone size: -; CDR3 protein: CASSGGTTMEARSKGYTF
V gene: TRBV28; D gene: -; clone size: -; CDR3 protein: CASSPGENTEAFF
V gene: TRBV5-3; D gene: -; clone size: few; CDR3 protein: CARSLSTEENNQPQHF
V gene: TRBV3-1/TRBV3-2; D gene: -; clone size: -; CDR3 protein: CASSQEGAGETQYF
V gene: TRBV24-1; D gene: -; clone size: -; CDR3 protein: CATSARGYGYTF
V gene: TRBV6-5; D gene: -; clone size: few; CDR3 protein: CASRRDSASNYGYTF
V gene: TRBV5-1; D gene: -; clone size: -; CDR3 protein: CASGGLRRGYNEQFF
V gene: TRBV5-1; D gene: -; clone size: few; CDR3 protein: CASSKDLREQYF
V gene: TRBV13; D gene: TRBD1; clone size: few; CDR3 protein: CASSPTTPGQENYGYTF
V gene: TRBV5-1; D gene: TRBD2; clone size: -; CDR3 protein: CASSAGLAGIGSSYNEQFF
V gene: TRBV3-1/TRBV3-2; D gene: -; clone size: -; CDR3 protein: CASSQALQGFGESTEAFF
V gene: TRBV3-1/TRBV3-2; D gene: -; clone size: -; CDR3 protein: CASSQSQNTEAFF
V gene: TRBV6-5; D gene: -; clone size: -; CDR3 protein: CASSLTGATEAFF
V gene: TRBV9; D gene: -; clone size: -; CDR3 protein: CASSAGGATYNEQFF
V gene: TRBV4-1; D gene: TRBD2; clone size: once; CDR3 protein: CASSHLPRGGRTRETQYF
V gene: TRBV27; D gene: -; clone size: -; CDR3 protein: CASSPTGHRRSLHF
V gene: TRBV29-1; D gene: -; clone size: -; CDR3 protein: CSGRASREQFF
V gene: TRBV6-5; D gene: -; clone size: -; CDR3 protein: CASSLAGDGAFF
V gene: TRBV7-6; D gene: TRBD2; clone size: -; CDR3 protein: CASSLRGTSGYNEQFF
V gene: TRBV28; D gene: -; clone size: -; CDR3 protein: CASSFTQGGTGELFF
V gene: TRBV3-1/TRBV3-2; D gene: -; clone size: -; CDR3 protein: CASSPTGASGADTQYF
V gene: TRBV6-5; D gene: -; clone size: few; CDR3 protein: CASTPATMNTEAFF
V gene: TRBV4-2; D gene: TRBD2; clone size: -; CDR3 protein: CASSQDVGGEDNEQFF
V gene: TRBV20-1; D gene: TRBD2; clone size: -; CDR3 protein: CSASSGGEISTDTQYF
V gene: TRBV19; D gene: TRBD1; clone size: -; CDR3 protein: CASSPRTGTGANVLTF
V gene: TRBV4-1; D gene: TRBD1; clone size: once; CDR3 protein: CASSPTGSYEQYF
V gene: TRBV3-1/TRBV3-2; D gene: TRBD2; clone size: -; CDR3 protein: CASSRRLGLAGAEDAGELFF
V gene: TRBV7-8; D gene: -; clone size: -; CDR3 protein: CASSLAGTSYEQYF
V gene: TRBV28; D gene: TRBD1; clone size: -; CDR3 protein: CASNTGQNSRPQHF
V gene: TRBV27; D gene: TRBD2; clone size: -; CDR3 protein: CASSLKRERNEQYF
V gene: TRBV5-4; D gene: TRBD1; clone size: -; CDR3 protein: CASSYDREDTIYF
V gene: TRBV5-4; D gene: TRBD1; clone size: -; CDR3 protein: CASSLGRTGPNEKLFF
V gene: TRBV30; D gene: -; clone size: -; CDR3 protein: CALRKGKYEQYF
V gene: TRBV19; D gene: -; clone size: -; CDR3 protein: CASNWGREASQPQHF
V gene: TRBV5-6; D gene: TRBD1; clone size: -; CDR3 protein: CASSLTPGQGTNEKLFF
V gene: TRBV4-1; D gene: -; clone size: -; CDR3 protein: CASSQVSILTGELFF
V gene: TRBV5-1; D gene: TRBD2; clone size: -; CDR3 protein: CASSPGRAILQETQYF
V gene: TRBV28; D gene: TRBD1; clone size: -; CDR3 protein: CASSTDQGQGAYEQYF
V gene: TRBV10-3; D gene: -; clone size: -; CDR3 protein: CAISETTLLGSNQPQHF
V gene: TRBV5-1; D gene: -; clone size: -; CDR3 protein: CASSFGAGQYTEAFF
V gene: TRBV25-1; D gene: TRBD2; clone size: -; CDR3 protein: CASSESEGGHADTQYF
V gene: TRBV9; D gene: -; clone size: -; CDR3 protein: CASSSGSYEQYF
V gene: TRBV2; D gene: -; clone size: once; CDR3 protein: CASLEGQTATDTQYF
V gene: TRBV14; D gene: -; clone size: few; CDR3 protein: CASSQDNRWSEAFF